The 3 T cell receptor beta chains below were found in one sample sequenced in a study of cytomegalovirus exposure and HLA in healthy donors (dated by TCRdb to the late 2010s). The library was generated by the immunoSEQ multiplex PCR assay. For the multiplex PCR, a mixture combining 60 forward primers for TCR Vbeta segments and 13 reverse primers for TCR Jbeta segments was used. This is the immuneACCESS table as TCRdb keeps it, with only in-frame sequences that have V and J called. A part of the clones is gone; compared with another copy, unresolved V genes explain less than half, and the rest is unexplained. The sample contains under 250,000 clones, around 85% of them found a single time. Around 1.7% of the sample belongs to the ten largest clones. The sample comprised PBMCs. Every receptor here comes from a man aged 45 to 65 in good health and CMV-seronegative.

The count of this clone is one. The V call is TRBV7-9, the J call TRBJ2-1; D gene unclear. This CDR3 is 14 amino acids long. The V gene's germline CDR1 is SEHNR and CDR2 FQNEAQ (reference sequence). V was clipped by 5 bases and J by 5 bases, with 13 bases between them. DNA of the CDR3: TGTGCCAGCAGCCCAACAAGTATCAACAATGAGCAGTTCTTC. Its protein product is CASSPTSINNEQFF.

The chain links TRBV7-2 to TRBJ2-1, with D tentatively TRBD1 (6 bases). V lost 1 base and J 9 bases, leaving 10 bases between the germline ends. The CDR3 runs to 13 residues. Germline CDR1 and CDR2: SGHTA and FQGNSA. CDR3 bases: TGTGCCAGCAGCTTAGGGACAGTCGGTGAGCAGTTCTTC. Its protein is CASSLGTVGEQFF.

The CDR3 DNA sequence: TGTGCCAGCAGTCTTATACAGGGAAGAGGGGGCACAGATACGCAGTATTTT. It encodes CASSLIQGRGGTDTQYF. The rearrangement joins TRBV27 to TRBJ2-3, with D perhaps matching TRBD1 (6 bases). Looked up from germline, CDR1 is MNHEY and CDR2 is SMNVEV (reference sequence). Trimming shortened V by 5 bases and J by 1 base, and 19 bases separated the two germline ends. There are 17 residues in the CDR3.